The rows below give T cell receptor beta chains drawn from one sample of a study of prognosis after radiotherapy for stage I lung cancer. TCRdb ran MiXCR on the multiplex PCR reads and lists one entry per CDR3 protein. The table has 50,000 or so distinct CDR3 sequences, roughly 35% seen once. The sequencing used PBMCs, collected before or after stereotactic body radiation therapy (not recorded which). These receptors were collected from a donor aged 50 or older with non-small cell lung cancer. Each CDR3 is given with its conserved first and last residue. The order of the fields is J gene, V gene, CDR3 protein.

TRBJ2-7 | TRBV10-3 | CAIGGGASSYEQYF
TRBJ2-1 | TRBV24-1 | CATSDSEPASFNEQFF
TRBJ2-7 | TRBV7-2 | CASSFSGMDEQYF
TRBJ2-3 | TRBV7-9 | CASSLANSWAEGQYF
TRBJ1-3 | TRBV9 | CASSVEGQGSPTIYF
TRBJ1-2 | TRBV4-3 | CVSSQGAYPQRQSGYTF
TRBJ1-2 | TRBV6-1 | CASRATGTFWGYTF
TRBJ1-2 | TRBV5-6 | CASSPTWWGQYGYTF
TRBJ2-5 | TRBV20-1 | CSARGLAGSITETQYF
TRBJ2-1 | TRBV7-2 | CASSPSGRAYNEQFF
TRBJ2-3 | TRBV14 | CASSHGAGTTDTQYF
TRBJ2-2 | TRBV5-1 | CASSTSGSVDTGELFF
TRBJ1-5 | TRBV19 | CASSTFSGKRTLGNQPQHF
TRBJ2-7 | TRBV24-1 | CATSDQRGYEQYF
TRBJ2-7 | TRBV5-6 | CASSLGRTKYF
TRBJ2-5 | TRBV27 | CASSPGTGGSKTQYF
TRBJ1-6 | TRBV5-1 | CASSSGRENSPLHF
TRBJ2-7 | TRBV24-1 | CASTQPQLAGGYEQYF
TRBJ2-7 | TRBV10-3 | CAISQQGYEQYF
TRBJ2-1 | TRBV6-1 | CASSMKVNEQFF
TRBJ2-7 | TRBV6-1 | CASTWTGSEQYF
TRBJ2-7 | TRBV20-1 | CSARPLASARAAYEHYF
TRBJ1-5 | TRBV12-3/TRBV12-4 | CASSSLGPQHF
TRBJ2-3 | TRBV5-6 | CASSAGTDTQYF
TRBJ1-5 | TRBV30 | CAWSVGAGRNQPQHF
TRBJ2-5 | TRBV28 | CASSLWQQETQYF
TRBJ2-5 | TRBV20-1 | CSAPFSGETQYF
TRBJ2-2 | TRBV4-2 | CASSRRRASISNTGELFF
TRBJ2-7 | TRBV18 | CASSLAGTTSCEQYF
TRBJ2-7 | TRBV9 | CASSVAERGLAGPYEQYF
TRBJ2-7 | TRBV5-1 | CASSAGRTYEQYF
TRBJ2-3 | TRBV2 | CASSESEGADTQYF
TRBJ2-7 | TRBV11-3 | CASSLGGSGRARYEQYF
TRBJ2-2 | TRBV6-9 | CASSYRWTFMAGELFF
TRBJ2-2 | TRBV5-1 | CARSLARVQGDNGELFF
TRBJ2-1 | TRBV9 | CASSARLAGGFYEQFF
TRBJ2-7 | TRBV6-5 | CASSSTGSSSYEQYF
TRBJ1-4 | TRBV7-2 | CASSLATNEKLFF
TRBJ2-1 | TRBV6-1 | CASKVARSYNEQFF
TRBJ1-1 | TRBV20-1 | CSVPKNGRENTEAFF
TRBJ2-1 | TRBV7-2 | CASSLVISGEQFF
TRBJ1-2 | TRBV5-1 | CASSTGTSNYGYTF
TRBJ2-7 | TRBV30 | CAWSPWTYEHYF
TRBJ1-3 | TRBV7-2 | CASSLDSSGNTIYF
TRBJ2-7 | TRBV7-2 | CASSLGATGYEQYF
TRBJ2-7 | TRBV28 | CASRQGGPYEQYF
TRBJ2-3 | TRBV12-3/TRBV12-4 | CASSLDIAGLGDTQYF
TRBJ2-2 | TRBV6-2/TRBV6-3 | CASSEDRYTGELFF
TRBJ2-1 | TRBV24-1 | CATSYQGLAGDEQFF
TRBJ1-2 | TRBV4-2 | CASSPSVRAYSGYTF
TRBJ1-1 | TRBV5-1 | CASSLTGPNTEAFF
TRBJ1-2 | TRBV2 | CASSERLSDIQYFGAGTLNYGYTF
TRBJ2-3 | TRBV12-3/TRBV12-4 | CASRPTKPDTQYF
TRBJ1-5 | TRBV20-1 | CSASLGGNQPQHF
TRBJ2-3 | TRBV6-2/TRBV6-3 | CASSEGAGLAYF